Listed here are 12 T cell receptor beta chains from one sample, sequenced in a study of CD8 T cells in Susac syndrome. Reverse transcription of roughly 0.5 to 1 ug RNA was performed with random hexamers. TCRdb reanalysed the immunoSEQ multiplex PCR reads using MiXCR and keeps one entry per CDR3 protein. The top ten clones hold approximately 0.09% of a sample with about 140,000 distinct CDR3 sequences, 94% of them seen once. The sequenced sample consisted of CD4+ T cells from PBMCs. These receptors all stem from a human donor in good health.

This chain uses TRBV5-4 with TRBJ2-6, with D maybe TRBD1 (6 bases). V was clipped by 7 bases and J by 2 bases, with 7 bases between them. This CDR3 contains 13 residues. Per germline, CDR1 SGHNT and CDR2 YYREEE (reference sequence). CDR3 sequence (DNA): TGTGCCAGCGGGGGCCCTGGGGCCAACGTCCTGACTTTC. It translates to CASGGPGANVLTF. Complete variable domain (other parts from reference TRBV5-4 and TRBJ2-6): ETGVTQSPTHLIKTRGQQVTLRCSSQSGHNTVSWYQQALGQGPQFIFQYYREEENGRGNFPPRFSGLQFPNYSSELNVNALELDDSALYLCASGGPGANVLTFGAGSRLTVL.

Note on this clonotype: A junction end diverges from the germline sequence, so it may reflect a read error. The chain employs TRBV7-7 and TRBJ2-5; D not certain. CDR3 length: 14 amino acids. The germline V gene encodes CDR1 SSHAT and CDR2 FNYEAQ (reference sequence). The CDR3 nucleotides read TGTGCTAGCAGCTTATTTGGCAGCCAAGAGACCCAGTACTTC. Protein product: CASSLFGSQETQYF.

This chain uses TRBV7-2 with TRBJ2-7, with D possibly being TRBD2 (5 bases). Germline CDR1 SGHTA, CDR2 FQGNSA. This CDR3 is built from 13 residues. Trimming pared 4 bases from V and 4 bases from J, leaving 11 bases between. DNA for the CDR3: TGTGCCAGCAGCTATGTGGGAGTTTACGAGCAGTACTTC. Its protein product is CASSYVGVYEQYF.

The chain couples TRBV7-9 to TRBJ2-3; TRBD2 aligns across 10 bases. There are 16 residues in the CDR3. Per the germline V gene, CDR1 is SEHNR and CDR2 is FQNEAQ (reference sequence). V lost 4 bases to trimming and J lost 0 bases; unmatched junction nucleotides: 4. DNA for the CDR3: TGTGCCAGCAGCTCCCGGACTAGCGGTAGCACAGATACGCAGTATTTT. Protein product: CASSSRTSGSTDTQYF.

The rearrangement links TRBV20-1 to TRBJ1-1; D remains ambiguous. CDR3 length equals 13 residues. Trimming pared 6 bases from V and 0 bases from J, leaving 11 bases between. CDR1 and CDR2 from the germline V gene are DFQATT and SNEGSKA (reference sequence). The CDR3: CSARAGVNTEAFF. As DNA, the CDR3 is TGCAGTGCAAGGGCCGGGGTGAACACTGAAGCTTTCTTT.

This clonotype has a single count. The chain combines TRBV3-1 with TRBJ2-6, with D perhaps TRBD2 (6 bases). Germline V lookup: CDR1 LGHDT, CDR2 YNNKEL (reference sequence). This CDR3 contains 16 residues. Trimming cost V 3 bases and J 5 bases, with 14 bases left between them. CDR3 nucleotides: TGTGCCAGCAGCCATCGGACGGGGGTCCGGGCCAACGTCCTGACTTTC. Translation gives CASSHRTGVRANVLTF.

DNA of the CDR3: TGTGCCAGCAGCAGAGGGACCAACTACGAGCAGTACTTC. Encoded protein: CASSRGTNYEQYF. The rearrangement links TRBV7-6 to TRBJ2-7, with D possibly called TRBD1 or TRBD2 (5 bases each). This CDR3 has 13 residues. CDR1 is SGHVS, CDR2 FNYEAQ, per germline. V shed 5 bases and J shed 3 bases, with 11 bases lying between them. Full variable domain (missing parts from reference TRBV7-6 and TRBJ2-7): GAGVSQSPRYKVTKRGQDVALRCDPISGHVSLYWYRQALGQGPEFLTYFNYEAQQDKSGLPNDRFSAERPEGSISTLTIQRTEQRDSAMYRCASSRGTNYEQYFGPGTRLTVT.

This clonotype was recorded a few times. The chain employs TRBV29-1 and TRBJ2-5; 10 bases agree with TRBD2. CDR1 is SQVTM and CDR2 is ANQGSEA in the germline V gene. The CDR3 is 12 amino acids. Unmatched junction bases numbered 2, after V lost 7 bases and J lost 3 bases. The CDR3 region has the DNA TGCAGCGCGGGACTAGCGAAAGAGACCCAGTACTTC. Translating it yields CSAGLAKETQYF.

V gene TRBV19 combines with J gene TRBJ2-3, with 8 bases fitting TRBD1. CDR1 LNHDA and CDR2 SQIVND come from the germline V gene (reference sequence). The length of the CDR3 is 17 residues. The ends lost 3 bases at V and 2 bases at J; junction bases unmatched: 10. The CDR3 region is CASSIEGDRTSTDTQYF. The CDR3 DNA follows: TGTGCCAGTAGTATCGAGGGGGACAGGACGTCCACAGATACGCAGTATTTT.

The V call is TRBV12-3 or TRBV12-4, the J call TRBJ1-1; D is uncertain. V was pared by 3 bases and J by 1 base, with 6 bases between. The CDR3 totals 13 residues. In DNA, the CDR3 is TGTGCCAGCAGTTTGGGCAGGAACACTGAAGCTTTCTTT. Residues: CASSLGRNTEAFF.

The rearrangement uses TRBV28 and TRBJ1-1, with D possibly TRBD1 on 5 matching bases. This CDR3 has 12 amino acids. V lost 8 bases to trimming and J lost 4 bases, with 11 bases between them. Germline CDR1 reads MDHEN; CDR2 reads SYDVKM. The chain's CDR3 is CASLIRGTEAFF. CDR3 in DNA: TGTGCCAGCCTTATTAGGGGCACTGAAGCTTTCTTT.

The gene calls are TRBV29-1 and TRBJ2-7, with D unresolved. Germline CDR1 SQVTM, CDR2 ANQGSEA. The CDR3 extends over 12 amino acids. Trimming pared 4 bases from V and 2 bases from J, leaving 9 bases between. The CDR3 here is CSVGQSPYEQYF. As DNA, the CDR3 is TGCAGCGTTGGGCAGTCCCCCTACGAGCAGTACTTC.